This T cell receptor beta chain emerged from a study of blood T cell repertoires in COVID-19. CDR1 and CDR2 (germline): SGHRS, YFSETQ. The CDR3 contains 15 residues. V was pared by 0 bases and J by 2 bases, with 10 bases between. Clones were sequenced by immunoSEQ multiplex PCR, and TCRdb holds only the in-frame ones, with some missing. This sample has around 130,000 clones, with 82% found just once. This chain joins TRBV5-1 and TRBJ2-3; maybe TRBD2 (7 bases). This receptor was obtained from a human donor in a cohort sampled during active COVID-19. Sequencing input: peripheral blood. The DNA of the CDR3 is TGCGCCAGCAGCTTGGAGGGGGGGTACACAGATACGCAGTATTTT. Its protein is CASSLEGGYTDTQYF.